A single sample gave rise to the 26 T cell receptor beta chains below, sequenced in a study of cytomegalovirus exposure and HLA in healthy donors. 60 Vbeta and 13 Jbeta primers were used in PCR. Repertoires were generated with immunoSEQ multiplex PCR, while TCRdb's copy carries only in-frame clones and drops some. The sample lists around 140,000 clones, about 80% occurring once. Sequenced: PBMCs. The receptors here all came from a man aged 40-49 years in good health and CMV-seronegative.

This sequence joins TRBV2 and TRBJ2-7, with D uncertain. The germline gives CDR1 SNHLY, CDR2 FYNNEI. V was cut by 10 bases and J by 3 bases, with 16 bases left in between. CDR3 length: 13 residues. In DNA form, the CDR3 reads TGTGCCAACATCGGGTCCACTCGCTACGAGCAGTACTTC. This sequence encodes CANIGSTRYEQYF.

The V and J genes are TRBV5-1 and TRBJ2-1; TRBD2 aligns across 12 bases. Germline lookup yields CDR1 SGHRS and CDR2 YFSETQ. The CDR3 runs 15 residues. Trimming cost V 4 bases and J 8 bases; bases outside gene matches: 7. CDR3 loop: CASSLAGGYRDEQFF. CDR3 DNA: TGCGCCAGCAGCCTAGCGGGGGGGTATCGGGATGAGCAGTTCTTC.

This clone has just a few counts. CDR3 sequence reads: CASTSYSGGRETQYF. CDR3 nucleotides: TGTGCCAGCACATCCTACTCGGGGGGCAGGGAGACCCAGTACTTC. This chain uses TRBV28 with TRBJ2-5, with D tentatively TRBD2 (7 bases). The ends were cut back, 7 bases at V and 5 bases at J, with 20 bases in the middle. Germline CDR1 is MDHEN and CDR2 is SYDVKM. This CDR3 has 15 amino acids. The complete variable domain, with remaining parts taken from reference TRBV28 and TRBJ2-5, reads DVKVTQSSRYLVKRTGEKVFLECVQDMDHENMFWYRQDPGLGLRLIYFSYDVKMKEKGDIPEGYSVSREKKERFSLILESASTNQTSMYLCASTSYSGGRETQYFGPGTRLLVL.

The gene calls are TRBV7-2 and TRBJ1-1; the match to TRBD1 covers 7 bases. V shed 8 bases and J 0 bases; nucleotides not matched to a gene: 9. Germline CDR1 is SGHTA and CDR2 is FQGNSA. The CDR3 sequence is 15 residues long. The CDR3 nucleotides are TGTGCCAGCTTTTCCCGGACAGGTATGAACACTGAAGCTTTCTTT. Protein: CASFSRTGMNTEAFF.

The V and J genes are TRBV21-1 and TRBJ2-4; the D call in the table, TRBD1, was not verified against the DNA. TRBV21-1 is recorded as a pseudogene. The CDR3 runs 19 residues. The CDR3 sequence: CASSSRRRQRPLAKNIQYF. The CDR3, as DNA: TGTGCCAGCAGTTCAAGGCGGAGACAGAGACCTTTAGCCAAAAACATTCAGTACTTC.

V and J are TRBV7-2 and TRBJ2-7; 7 bases fit TRBD1. This CDR3 region has 12 residues. The V and J ends lost 5 bases and 6 bases, in that order; junction bases with no gene match: 4. Germline V gene lookup returns CDR1 SGHTA and CDR2 FQGNSA. The CDR3 sequence: CASSRWTGEQYF. The DNA for the CDR3 is TGTGCCAGCAGCCGCTGGACAGGCGAGCAGTACTTC.

This clone has just one count. V usage is TRBV28 and J usage is TRBJ2-7; TRBD1 matches 9 bases. This CDR3 has 16 residues. Germline CDR1 and CDR2: MDHEN and SYDVKM. The J segment lost 5 bases and the V segment lost 6 bases, leaving 14 bases of the junction unmatched. In DNA, the CDR3 is TGTGCCAGCAGACCTATAACAGGGGGCTTACTCCACGAGCAGTACTTC. It is translated as CASRPITGGLLHEQYF.

The rearrangement joins TRBV28 to TRBJ1-4; weak D call: TRBD1 (5 bases). V dropped 6 bases and J dropped 2 bases, with 10 bases sitting between them. Germline V gives CDR1 MDHEN, CDR2 SYDVKM. The CDR3 contains 14 residues. The CDR3 loop reads CASSRGGTNEKLFF. CDR3 nucleotides: TGTGCCAGCAGCCGGGGGGGGACTAATGAAAAACTGTTTTTT.

V usage is TRBV10-3 and J usage is TRBJ2-5; 8 bases are shared with TRBD1. The ends lost 2 bases at V and 3 bases at J; junction bases unmatched: 5. The CDR3 has 15 amino acids. Germline loops: CDR1 ENHRY, CDR2 SYGVKD. The CDR3 region has the DNA TGTGCCATCAGTGAGGGACAGGGAGTAAAAGAGACCCAGTACTTC. Translating gives CAISEGQGVKETQYF.

V and J are TRBV5-5 and TRBJ2-2; D may be TRBD1 (6 bases). The CDR3 spans 13 residues. The V gene lost 2 bases and the J gene lost 5 bases, with 7 bases spanning the gap. Looked up from germline, CDR1 is SGHKS and CDR2 is YYEKEE (reference sequence). The CDR3 DNA reads TGTGCCAGCAGCTTCAGGGGAACCGGGGAGCTGTTTTTT. It specifies CASSFRGTGELFF.

This rearrangement joins TRBV6-1 to TRBJ2-4, with a weak D call TRBD1 (6 bases). The CDR3 is 14 amino acids. Germline V gene sequence: CDR1 MNHNS, CDR2 SASEGT. The V end was cut by 6 bases, the J end by 4 bases, with 13 bases between. DNA for the CDR3: TGTGCCAGCAGCCCCACCGACAGGAAAAACATTCAGTACTTC. Its translation: CASSPTDRKNIQYF.

This chain links TRBV28 with TRBJ2-5, with 8 bases fitting TRBD1. This CDR3 contains 11 residues. The germline CDR1 and CDR2 sequences are MDHEN and SYDVKM. Trimming removed 6 bases from V and 11 bases from J; junction bases left unmatched: 5. DNA for the CDR3: TGTGCCAGCAGCTTCCAGGGGGCGCAGTACTTC. Protein product: CASSFQGAQYF.

The chain recombines TRBV4-1 with TRBJ1-2; 8 bases are shared with TRBD1. The CDR3 spans 11 residues. The germline V gene has CDR1 MGHRA and CDR2 YSYEKL. The V gene end was trimmed by 8 bases and the J gene end by 6 bases; junction bases not matched to a gene: 2. This CDR3 reads CASGRGHGYTF. The DNA for the CDR3 is TGCGCCAGCGGCAGGGGGCATGGCTACACCTTC.

The J gene is TRBJ2-7, the V gene TRBV7-3, with a weak D call TRBD1 (5 bases). Germline CDR1 SGHTA, CDR2 FQGTGA. The CDR3 totals 15 residues. V lost 5 bases, J lost 3 bases, and 17 bases lay in between. The CDR3 sequence is CASSARVSNLYEQYF. In nucleotides, the CDR3 is TGTGCCAGCAGCGCCAGGGTCTCAAACCTCTACGAGCAGTACTTC. The variable domain in full, with the rest retrieved from reference TRBV7-3 and TRBJ2-7, is GAGVSQTPSNKVTEKGKYVELRCDPISGHTALYWYRQSLGQGPEFLIYFQGTGAADDSGLPNDRFFAVRPEGSVSTLKIQRTERGDSAVYLCASSARVSNLYEQYFGPGTRLTVT.

V and J are TRBV19 and TRBJ1-5, with D perhaps TRBD1 (5 bases). This CDR3 region has 15 residues. Trimming left V 3 bases short and J 4 bases short, with 13 bases between. The germline V gene encodes CDR1 LNHDA and CDR2 SQIVND (reference sequence). CDR3 in amino acids: CASSIGGRMNQPQHF. CDR3 coding DNA: TGTGCCAGTAGTATCGGGGGGAGGATGAATCAGCCCCAGCATTTT. Full variable domain (remainder filled in from reference TRBV19 and TRBJ1-5): DGGITQSPKYLFRKEGQNVTLSCEQNLNHDAMYWYRQDPGQGLRLIYYSQIVNDFQKGDIAEGYSVSREKKESFPLTVTSAQKNPTAFYLCASSIGGRMNQPQHFGDGTRLSIL.

This chain joins TRBV7-9 and TRBJ1-2, with 9 bases matching TRBD1. Germline V lookup: CDR1 SEHNR, CDR2 FQNEAQ (reference sequence). The CDR3 is made up of 14 amino acids. The J segment lost 12 bases and the V segment lost 5 bases, leaving 13 bases of the junction unmatched. CDR3 nucleotide sequence: TGTGCCAGCAGCGCGGGGGACAGGGTCGTCACGAACACCTTC. This translates into CASSAGDRVVTNTF.

The CDR3 DNA sequence: TGTGCCAGCAGCCAGACGGTAGGAGAATCATCCTCCTACGAGCAGTACTTC. The encoded protein is CASSQTVGESSSYEQYF. J is TRBJ2-7 and V is TRBV7-9; D gene uncertain. The CDR3 has 17 residues. Germline V gene sequence: CDR1 SEHNR, CDR2 FQNEAQ (reference sequence). V lost 5 bases, J lost 0 bases, and 20 bases lay in between.

The J gene is TRBJ2-7, the V gene TRBV30; 7 positions agree with TRBD1. Trimming removed 4 bases from V and 4 bases from J; junction bases left unmatched: 7. The CDR3 has 13 amino acids. Per the germline V gene, CDR1 is GTSNPN and CDR2 is SVGIG (reference sequence). The CDR3 reads CAWIGTVGYEQYF. As DNA, the CDR3 is TGTGCCTGGATAGGGACAGTAGGATACGAGCAGTACTTC.

This clone came up a few times. This sequence joins TRBV5-1 and TRBJ2-7; 7 nucleotides agree with TRBD1. CDR1 is SGHRS and CDR2 is YFSETQ in the germline V gene. J lost 6 bases, V lost 4 bases, and 4 bases had no gene match. This CDR3 comprises 12 residues. The CDR3 DNA follows: TGCGCCAGCAGCGTCAGGGACAGCGAGCAGTACTTC. Translated: CASSVRDSEQYF.

The chain recombines TRBV19 with TRBJ1-6, with 8 bases lining up with TRBD1. Germline V gene sequence: CDR1 LNHDA, CDR2 SQIVND (reference sequence). The CDR3 extends over 15 amino acids. V lost 8 bases to trimming and J lost 8 bases; unmatched junction nucleotides: 11. The CDR3, as DNA: TGTGCCAGTTCCACCGGGACAGGATTCGATTCACCCCTCCACTTT. Amino acids: CASSTGTGFDSPLHF.

CDR3 sequence (DNA): TGTGCCAGTAGAAAGGACAGGGGGCGTTTCGACGAGCAGTACTTC. Its translation is CASRKDRGRFDEQYF. The V and J genes are TRBV19 and TRBJ2-7; 11 bases map to TRBD1. The trim removed 6 bases at V and 5 bases at J, leaving 9 bases unmatched. In germline, CDR1 is LNHDA, CDR2 SQIVND (reference sequence). This CDR3 is built from 15 residues.

J is TRBJ1-3 and V is TRBV6-5; D ambiguous. V lost 8 bases, J lost 5 bases, and 7 bases lay in between. The CDR3 consists of 11 residues. Per germline, CDR1 MNHEY and CDR2 SVGAGI. The CDR3: CASGRRNTIYF. DNA for the CDR3: TGTGCCAGCGGGAGACGAAACACCATATATTTT.

V is TRBV19 and J is TRBJ2-4, with TRBD1 matching 7 bases. V was pared by 1 base and J by 0 bases, with 9 bases of the junction left unmatched. This CDR3 contains 18 residues. Germline V gene data show CDR1 as LNHDA and CDR2 as SQIVND (reference sequence). The CDR3 sequence: CASSIGLARGQAKNIQYF. The CDR3 nucleotides read TGTGCCAGTAGTATAGGTCTTGCGAGGGGGCAAGCCAAAAACATTCAGTACTTC. The full variable domain, completed using reference TRBV19 and TRBJ2-4, is DGGITQSPKYLFRKEGQNVTLSCEQNLNHDAMYWYRQDPGQGLRLIYYSQIVNDFQKGDIAEGYSVSREKKESFPLTVTSAQKNPTAFYLCASSIGLARGQAKNIQYFGAGTRLSVL.

The J gene is TRBJ1-2, the V gene TRBV12-5; 7 bases line up with TRBD1. Germline CDR1 is LGHNT and CDR2 is FRNRAP. The CDR3 runs to 16 residues. J was trimmed by 3 bases and V by 1 base; bases with no gene match: 8. CDR3 loop: CASGLALTGSDYGYTF. The CDR3 coding sequence is TGTGCTAGTGGTTTGGCCCTGACAGGGTCCGACTATGGCTACACCTTC.

This clone has only one observation. The genes are TRBV10-3 and TRBJ1-1; tentative D call: TRBD1 (6 bases). The V end was cut by 3 bases, the J end by 6 bases, with 14 bases between. CDR1 is ENHRY and CDR2 is SYGVKD in the germline V gene. This CDR3 has 14 amino acids. CDR3 sequence reads: CAISEEGGRAEAFF. CDR3 DNA: TGTGCCATCAGTGAAGAGGGGGGGCGCGCTGAAGCTTTCTTT.

The J gene is TRBJ2-7, the V gene TRBV5-1; 8 bases line up with TRBD1. The CDR3 covers 15 residues. V was pared by 2 bases and J by 3 bases, with 7 bases of the junction left unmatched. The V gene's germline CDR1 is SGHRS and CDR2 YFSETQ. CDR3 sequence reads: CASSFQSGGGYEQYF. In nucleotides, the CDR3 is TGCGCCAGCAGCTTCCAGTCAGGGGGCGGCTACGAGCAGTACTTC.